The 18 T cell receptor beta chains given below trace back to one sample, sequenced in a study of blood T cell repertoires in COVID-19 (dated by TCRdb to between 2020 and 2021). The library came from the immunoSEQ multiplex PCR assay. Imported from immuneACCESS, the table was reduced by TCRdb to in-frame sequences with V and J called. These copies leave out some clones; in studies compared against another copy, an unresolved V gene accounts for under half, and the cause of the remainder is not known. In this sample the table shows over 350,000 clones, 70% to 90% of which occur a single time. The ten largest clones add up to more than 1% of the sample. The sequencing input was PBMCs or T cells enriched from blood (not recorded which). These receptors were collected from a woman aged 18-29 years who had recovered from COVID-19.

The rearrangement links TRBV13 to TRBJ1-3, with D unclear. Germline CDR1 PRHDT, CDR2 FYEKMQ (reference sequence). The V end was cut by 7 bases, the J end by 6 bases, with 13 bases between. The CDR3 loop spans 13 amino acids. The CDR3 is CASKRERVNTIYF. CDR3 nucleotide sequence: TGTGCCAGCAAAAGGGAGAGGGTAAACACCATATATTTT.

This clone was seen a few times. This sequence joins TRBV25-1 and TRBJ1-3; D is ambiguous. Germline V gives CDR1 MGHDK, CDR2 SYGVNS. The V and J ends lost 3 bases and 0 bases respectively, with 12 bases between them. There are 16 residues in the CDR3. The CDR3 coding sequence is TGTGCCAGCAGTGATTTACTCTGGAGCTCTGGAAACACCATATATTTT. This translates into CASSDLLWSSGNTIYF.

J is TRBJ1-1 and V is TRBV7-9, with 8 bases aligning to TRBD1. With V trimmed by 3 bases and J by 5 bases, 11 bases remained unmatched. The CDR3 has 16 residues. The germline gives CDR1 SEHNR, CDR2 FQNEAQ (reference sequence). The CDR3, as DNA: TGTGCCAGCAGCTTTGGGACCAGGGGGCTTGGGACTGAAGCTTTCTTT. This gives the protein CASSFGTRGLGTEAFF.

This chain uses TRBV10-2 with TRBJ2-2; perhaps TRBD2 as D (6 bases). Trimming left V 4 bases short and J 5 bases short, with 11 bases between. Germline CDR1 and CDR2: WSHSY and SAAADI. The CDR3 runs to 14 residues. The CDR3 DNA is TGCGCCAGCAGTGGGAGGGTTGGGACCGGGGAGCTGTTTTTT. Amino acid sequence: CASSGRVGTGELFF.

The chain uses TRBV6-5 and TRBJ2-7; D is perhaps TRBD1 (6 bases). V was pared by 5 bases and J by 2 bases, with 13 bases between. Germline values: CDR1 MNHEY, CDR2 SVGAGI. CDR3 length: 14 amino acids. The CDR3 DNA reads as TGTGCCAGCAGTACCCCGGGACAACCCTACGAGCAGTACTTC. Amino acid sequence: CASSTPGQPYEQYF.

This sequence joins TRBV27 and TRBJ2-7, with TRBD2 matching over 8 bases. Germline CDR1 MNHEY, CDR2 SMNVEV (reference sequence). J was trimmed by 3 bases and V by 5 bases; bases with no gene match: 3. The CDR3 is 13 amino acids. CDR3 in DNA: TGTGCCAGCAGTACTCTAGCGGGCTACGAGCAGTACTTC. Translation: CASSTLAGYEQYF.

This clone was picked up one time. The chain uses TRBV19 and TRBJ1-5; 10 nucleotides agree with TRBD1. After removal of 4 bases from V and 7 bases from J, the junction contained 10 bases not matched to a gene. There are 16 residues in the CDR3. CDR1 LNHDA and CDR2 SQIVND come from the germline V gene (reference sequence). The CDR3 spells CASSTYKTGGMQPQHF. DNA of the CDR3: TGTGCCAGTAGTACCTACAAGACAGGGGGCATGCAGCCCCAGCATTTT.

The CDR3: CASSLGPGGVNGYTF. The CDR3 DNA is TGTGCCAGCAGCTTAGGTCCAGGGGGCGTAAATGGCTACACCTTC. V and J are TRBV7-9 and TRBJ1-2; 8 bases match TRBD1. Germline V gene sequence: CDR1 SEHNR, CDR2 FQNEAQ (reference sequence). The V segment lost 1 base and the J segment 6 bases; nucleotides outside the gene matches: 7. This CDR3 spans 15 amino acids. Supplemented by reference TRBV7-9 and TRBJ1-2, the full variable domain reads DTGVSQNPRHKITKRGQNVTFRCDPISEHNRLYWYRQTLGQGPEFLTYFQNEAQLEKSRLLSDRFSAERPKGSFSTLEIQRTEQGDSAMYLCASSLGPGGVNGYTFGSGTRLTVV.

This clone was observed a single time. The V call is TRBV30, the J call TRBJ2-1; 10 bases map to TRBD2. V shed 2 bases, J shed 2 bases, and the junction held 6 bases outside the gene matches. Germline lookup yields CDR1 GTSNPN and CDR2 SVGIG (reference sequence). The CDR3 has 16 residues. The CDR3: CAWSRERGGTYNEQFF. The DNA for the CDR3 is TGTGCCTGGAGTCGCGAGCGGGGGGGCACCTACAATGAGCAGTTCTTC.

This clone was seen just once. The chain carries TRBV18 and TRBJ1-2; 7 bases are shared with TRBD1. V shed 5 bases, J shed 8 bases, and the junction held 11 bases outside the gene matches. This CDR3 is built from 14 residues. Germline V gene lookup returns CDR1 KGHSH and CDR2 LQKENI. The CDR3 loop reads CASSDDRASGGYTF. The DNA for the CDR3 is TGTGCCAGCTCAGACGACAGGGCGAGTGGCGGCTACACCTTC.

This chain joins TRBV27 and TRBJ2-5; unclear D gene. The CDR3 is 13 amino acids. Germline-derived CDR1 and CDR2 are MNHEY and SMNVEV (reference sequence). V lost 2 bases, J lost 2 bases, and 6 bases lay in between. The CDR3 region is CASSLIEQETQYF. The CDR3 DNA is TGTGCCAGCAGTTTAATAGAACAAGAGACCCAGTACTTC.

The genes are TRBV28 and TRBJ2-7; TRBD1 matches 7 bases. The CDR3 runs to 16 residues. Germline CDR1 MDHEN, CDR2 SYDVKM. With 2 bases clipped from V and 5 bases from J, the junction kept 12 bases outside the gene matches. DNA of the CDR3: TGTGCCAGCAGTTTACCTGGGACAGCAATGAGCCACGAGCAGTACTTC. Amino acids: CASSLPGTAMSHEQYF.

The V call is TRBV18, the J call TRBJ2-7; D may be TRBD2 (6 bases). Germline CDR1 and CDR2: KGHSH and LQKENI. Trimming took off 2 bases at V and 9 bases at J, with 14 bases between the two ends. This CDR3 has 13 amino acids. The CDR3 region is CASSPDGGIGQYF. Written as DNA, the CDR3 is TGTGCCAGCTCACCAGACGGGGGAATAGGGCAGTACTTC.

The chain uses TRBV25-1 and TRBJ1-1, with a tentative D call TRBD1 (5 bases). The CDR3 extends over 15 amino acids. Trimming took off 6 bases at V and 1 base at J, with 15 bases between the two ends. Per the germline V gene, CDR1 is MGHDK and CDR2 is SYGVNS. Written as DNA, the CDR3 is TGTGCCAGCAGGGGGCGGCATAGCCCGAACACTGAAGCTTTCTTT. Protein: CASRGRHSPNTEAFF.

The chain combines TRBV7-9 with TRBJ1-1; D unresolved. This CDR3 comprises 15 residues. Germline CDR1 is SEHNR and CDR2 is FQNEAQ (reference sequence). Trimming shortened V by 5 bases and J by 5 bases, and 18 bases separated the two germline ends. The DNA for the CDR3 is TGTGCCAGCAGCGCTCTGACTGGATGGATTACTGAAGCTTTCTTT. The encoded protein is CASSALTGWITEAFF.

The chain recombines TRBV2 with TRBJ1-1; D is unresolved. Germline V lookup: CDR1 SNHLY, CDR2 FYNNEI. The length of the CDR3 is 15 residues. Trimming stripped 9 bases from V and 1 base from J, with 18 bases between. The CDR3 DNA follows: TGTGCCAGTGAGAGCATTTCGGCGGCGAACACTGAAGCTTTCTTT. It yields the protein CASESISAANTEAFF.

The chain employs TRBV10-1 and TRBJ2-2, with D possibly matching TRBD2 (6 bases). The CDR3 is 14 amino acids. Per the germline V gene, CDR1 is WNHNN and CDR2 is SYGVQD (reference sequence). V shed 4 bases and J shed 6 bases, with 12 bases lying between them. CDR3 in amino acids: CASSATSLSGELFF. The CDR3 nucleotides read TGCGCCAGCAGTGCAACTAGCTTATCCGGGGAGCTGTTTTTT.

This chain links TRBV6-5 with TRBJ1-5; D might be TRBD1 (5 bases). V lost 4 bases and J 11 bases, leaving 15 bases between the germline ends. Germline V gives CDR1 MNHEY, CDR2 SVGAGI. CDR3 length: 13 residues. The CDR3 DNA is TGTGCCAGCAGTTCTCAGGGTCCCAAGACCCAGCATTTT. It codes for CASSSQGPKTQHF.